This TCR beta chain was found in a study of T-cell reconstitution after alpha-beta-depleted transplantation in children. The library targeted TCRbeta and was prepared with unique molecular identifiers. TCRdb re-called the PCR reads with MiXCR, one entry per CDR3 protein. Found here are 500,000 or so distinct CDR3 sequences, approximately 32% of them singletons; the top ten hold 2.4%. Sequencing used PBMCs from the stem cell graft donor, obtained from the stem cell graft. This sequence originates from a human donor who donated a stem cell graft to a child with aplastic anemia.

In DNA, the CDR3 is TGTGCCAGTAGTATTCGAGTCAATCAGCCCCAGCATTTT. This gives the protein CASSIRVNQPQHF. The rearrangement uses TRBV19 and TRBJ1-5; unclear D gene. The CDR3 sequence is 13 residues long. The V and J ends lost 3 bases and 3 bases respectively, with 6 bases between them. CDR1 is LNHDA, CDR2 SQIVND, per germline (reference sequence).